This is a list of T cell receptor beta chains from one sample in a study of graft-versus-host responses after intestinal transplantation. Here immunoSEQ multiplex PCR was the method, and the copy in TCRdb shows in-frame clones only, minus some. This table holds tens of thousands of clones, more than 80% found once. The sequencing used PBMCs, collected roughly 95 weeks after intestinal transplant. The receptor set was obtained from a human patient who received an intestinal transplant, so some T cells may come from the graft donor. Each CDR3 is given with its conserved first and last residue. The D gene is left open where the match is weak. Rows give clone size only sometimes, using once, few, many, or a class for an expanded clone.

J	D	V	size	CDR3	DNA
TRBJ2-5	-	TRBV11-2	-	CASSPDVETQYF	TGTGCCAGCAGCCCTGACGTAGAGACCCAGTACTTC
TRBJ1-4	-	TRBV5-6	-	CASSLLSGFDELFF	TGTGCCAGCAGCTTGCTATCCGGTTTTGATGAACTGTTTTTT
TRBJ2-7	TRBD1	TRBV6-6	-	CASSYSAGGTYEQYF	TGTGCCAGCAGTTACTCTGCAGGGGGCACCTACGAGCAGTACTTC
TRBJ1-5	-	TRBV15	-	CATSRDFGGFSNQPQHF	TGTGCCACCAGCAGAGACTTCGGGGGTTTTAGCAATCAGCCCCAGCATTTT
TRBJ2-1	-	TRBV19	-	CASSMNLGLAYNEQFF	TGTGCCAGTAGTATGAATTTGGGGCTAGCCTACAATGAGCAGTTCTTC
TRBJ2-7	-	TRBV7-9	-	CASSSPWGIASYEQYF	TGTGCCAGCAGCTCCCCGTGGGGTATCGCGTCCTACGAGCAGTACTTC
TRBJ2-1	-	TRBV6-5	-	CASRVLSGTYNEQFF	TGTGCCAGCAGGGTACTCTCCGGGACCTACAATGAGCAGTTCTTC
TRBJ1-2	TRBD1	TRBV9	-	CASSKKRAGQGYGYTF	TGTGCCAGCAGCAAGAAAAGGGCGGGACAGGGATATGGCTACACCTTC
TRBJ1-1	-	TRBV30	few	CAWSVVGSTEAFF	TGTGCCTGGAGTGTGGTTGGTAGCACTGAAGCTTTCTTT
TRBJ2-3	-	TRBV5-1	once	CASRDGRSTDTQYF	TGCGCCAGCCGCGATGGGCGGAGCACAGATACGCAGTATTTT
TRBJ1-2	-	TRBV6-1	-	CASSDSMGGRWGYTF	TGTGCCAGCAGTGATTCCATGGGGGGCCGTTGGGGCTACACCTTC
TRBJ2-7	TRBD1	TRBV10-3	-	CAISESLGGRYEQYF	TGTGCCATCAGTGAGTCGTTAGGGGGCCGATACGAGCAGTACTTC
TRBJ2-5	-	TRBV27	-	CASKTGAETQYF	TGTGCCAGCAAGACAGGAGCAGAGACCCAGTACTTC
TRBJ1-2	TRBD1	TRBV2	-	CASSDQRDRGRGYTF	TGTGCCAGCAGTGACCAGCGGGACAGGGGACGTGGCTACACCTTC
TRBJ2-7	-	TRBV5-5	-	CASSFNRQGLDEQYF	TGTGCCAGCAGCTTCAATCGGCAGGGGTTGGACGAGCAGTACTTC
TRBJ1-5	TRBD1	TRBV18	-	CASSRGTENNQPQHF	TGTGCCAGCTCGCGGGGGACAGAAAACAATCAGCCCCAGCATTTT
TRBJ1-2	-	TRBV18	-	CASSPNRDDYGYTF	TGTGCCAGCTCACCCAATAGGGATGACTATGGCTACACCTTC
TRBJ2-6	-	TRBV7-9	-	CASTSGANVLTF	TGTGCCAGCACCTCTGGGGCCAACGTCCTGACTTTC
TRBJ2-3	TRBD2	TRBV5-4	-	CASSLPTSGGYTDTQYF	TGTGCCAGCAGCCTACCGACTAGCGGGGGGTATACAGATACGCAGTATTTT
TRBJ2-3	-	TRBV10-3	-	CAISETPITQYF	TGTGCCATCAGTGAGACCCCTATTACGCAGTATTTT
TRBJ2-1	-	TRBV7-3	medium-sized	CASSLGSEQFF	TGTGCCAGCAGCTTAGGGAGTGAGCAGTTCTTC
TRBJ2-5	TRBD2	TRBV5-4	-	CASSVTAGGAETQYF	TGTGCCAGCAGCGTAACCGCCGGGGGGGCTGAGACCCAGTACTTC
TRBJ2-2	-	TRBV10-1	-	CASSGRLNTGELFF	TGCGCCAGCAGTGGTCGCCTGAACACCGGGGAGCTGTTTTTT
TRBJ1-2	-	TRBV13	few	CASRDPYGYTF	TGTGCCAGCCGGGACCCCTATGGCTACACCTTC
TRBJ2-2	-	TRBV6-4	few	CASSPGGDNTGELFF	TGTGCCAGCAGCCCCGGAGGGGACAACACCGGGGAGCTGTTTTTT
TRBJ2-2	-	TRBV5-1	-	CASRRTPNTGELFF	TGCGCCAGCAGAAGGACACCCAACACCGGGGAGCTGTTTTTT
TRBJ1-1	-	TRBV6-1	once	CASMEPRAFF	TGTGCCAGCATGGAGCCGAGGGCTTTCTTT
TRBJ2-3	TRBD2	TRBV5-1	-	CASTPSGGATDTQYF	TGCGCCAGCACCCCTAGCGGGGGGGCCACAGATACGCAGTATTTT
TRBJ1-4	-	TRBV10-2	-	CASSSDGLLNEKLFF	TGCGCCAGCTCATCTGACGGACTCCTTAATGAAAAACTGTTTTTT
TRBJ2-3	-	TRBV7-9	-	CASSLVRAPPDTQYF	TGTGCCAGCAGCTTAGTGAGGGCACCACCAGATACGCAGTATTTT
TRBJ2-5	TRBD2	TRBV7-9	-	CASSLVASGGVSQYF	TGTGCCAGCAGCTTAGTTGCTAGCGGGGGAGTTTCCCAGTACTTC
TRBJ2-7	-	TRBV10-3	-	CAISGGPDSGYEQYF	TGTGCCATCAGTGGCGGCCCGGACAGCGGCTACGAGCAGTACTTC
TRBJ1-2	-	TRBV6-5	-	CASSYSKAAEGYGYTF	TGTGCCAGCAGTTACTCGAAGGCGGCCGAGGGCTATGGCTACACCTTC
TRBJ1-6	TRBD1	TRBV7-2	-	CASSRDRGSSSPLHF	TGTGCCAGCAGCAGGGACAGGGGGTCGTCTTCACCCCTCCACTTT
TRBJ2-7	-	TRBV30	-	CAWSVVGGYEQYF	TGTGCCTGGAGTGTGGTGGGGGGCTACGAGCAGTACTTC
TRBJ2-7	-	TRBV7-9	-	CASSLGGRSSYEQYF	TGTGCCAGCAGCTTGGGGGGCCGAAGCTCCTACGAGCAGTACTTC
TRBJ1-5	-	TRBV19	-	CASSRVNQPQHF	TGTGCCAGTAGCAGGGTAAATCAGCCCCAGCATTTT
TRBJ2-1	-	TRBV7-2	-	CASSLVRTEQFF	TGTGCCAGCAGCTTAGTTCGGACGGAGCAGTTCTTC
TRBJ1-5	TRBD1	TRBV29-1	-	CSVALEDRHQPQHF	TGCAGCGTTGCCCTTGAGGACAGGCATCAGCCCCAGCATTTT
TRBJ1-2	-	TRBV19	-	CASSISRFNYGYTF	TGTGCCAGTAGTATATCAAGGTTCAACTATGGCTACACCTTC
TRBJ1-1	-	TRBV6-1	-	CAISGRVDTEAFF	TGTGCCATCAGTGGCAGGGTGGACACTGAAGCTTTCTTT
TRBJ2-2	-	TRBV5-1	-	CASSLAQTNTGELFF	TGCGCCAGCAGCTTAGCCCAGACGAACACCGGGGAGCTGTTTTTT
TRBJ2-5	-	TRBV7-2	-	CASSSPISWETQYF	TGTGCCAGCAGCTCCCCCATCTCATGGGAGACCCAGTACTTC
TRBJ2-5	-	TRBV7-7	-	CASSPRGSQETQYF	TGTGCCAGCAGCCCCCGGGGCAGCCAAGAGACCCAGTACTTC
TRBJ1-4	-	TRBV7-9	-	CASSRTDSINEKLFF	TGTGCCAGCAGCCGGACAGACTCGATTAATGAAAAACTGTTTTTT